One sample yielded the 7 T cell receptor beta chains listed below, sequenced in a study of shared clonotypes between healthy human individuals. Only in-frame clones appear in the TCRdb table, and some are missing; sequencing was by immunoSEQ multiplex PCR. The table has a few million clones, about 90% seen once. The sample consisted of naive CD4+ T cells from PBMCs. Subset given: CD45RA+ positively selected. The receptors originated from a young man in good health. Some clones in this sample may be carry-over from other donors' samples.

V and J are TRBV28 and TRBJ1-1; D not resolved. Trimming left V 6 bases short and J 4 bases short, with 9 bases between. Germline V gene sequence: CDR1 MDHEN, CDR2 SYDVKM. This CDR3 comprises 12 residues. Here the CDR3 DNA reads TGTGCCAGCAGGACCCCGGGCACTGAAGCTTTCTTT. This translates into CASRTPGTEAFF.

CDR3 sequence: CASIRQDNTEAFF. The CDR3 DNA sequence: TGTGCCAGCATCAGACAGGACAACACTGAAGCTTTCTTT. The rearrangement uses TRBV5-4 and TRBJ1-1; D is perhaps TRBD1 (6 bases). CDR3 size: 13 residues. Per the germline V gene, CDR1 is SGHNT and CDR2 is YYREEE (reference sequence). Trimming shortened V by 6 bases and J by 2 bases, and 11 bases separated the two germline ends.

The gene calls are TRBV11-2 and TRBJ1-3, with a possible D match to TRBD1 (5 bases). Germline-derived CDR1 and CDR2 are SGHAT and FQNNGV. The V gene lost 4 bases and the J gene lost 2 bases, with 9 bases spanning the gap. The CDR3 is made up of 14 amino acids. CDR3 sequence reads: CASSSGITGNTIYF. CDR3 sequence (DNA): TGTGCCAGCAGCTCAGGGATAACTGGAAACACCATATATTTT.

The gene calls are TRBV20-1 and TRBJ2-7; no clear D. Trimming cost V 4 bases and J 9 bases, with 13 bases left between them. Germline CDR1 reads DFQATT; CDR2 reads SNEGSKA (reference sequence). The CDR3 is 11 amino acids. The CDR3 DNA reads TGCAGTGCTACCGATCCGCCGGGGCAGTACTTC. Translated: CSATDPPGQYF.

This sequence joins TRBV30 and TRBJ1-1, with TRBD1 matching 9 bases. Per the germline V gene, CDR1 is GTSNPN and CDR2 is SVGIG (reference sequence). The length of the CDR3 is 17 residues. With V trimmed by 1 base and J by 1 base, 10 bases remained unmatched. Written as DNA, the CDR3 is TGTGCCTGGAGTGCCTCCCTCAGGGGACAGGGGAACACTGAAGCTTTCTTT. Its translation is CAWSASLRGQGNTEAFF.

The chain links TRBV4-2 to TRBJ2-2; maybe TRBD1 (5 bases). V lost 0 bases and J 2 bases, leaving 13 bases between the germline ends. The CDR3 runs to 17 residues. Germline-derived CDR1 and CDR2 are LGHNA and YNFKEQ. CDR3 protein: CASSQDWAGINTGELFF. The CDR3 nucleotides are TGTGCCAGCAGCCAAGATTGGGCAGGGATAAACACCGGGGAGCTGTTTTTT.

V and J are TRBV27 and TRBJ2-7; tentatively, D is TRBD1 or TRBD2 (5 bases each). Germline CDR1 and CDR2: MNHEY and SMNVEV (reference sequence). CDR3 length: 15 residues. V lost 6 bases and J 2 bases, leaving 17 bases between the germline ends. The chain's CDR3 is CASRAGTVSPYEQYF. As DNA, the CDR3 is TGTGCCAGCAGGGCCGGGACGGTATCTCCCTACGAGCAGTACTTC.